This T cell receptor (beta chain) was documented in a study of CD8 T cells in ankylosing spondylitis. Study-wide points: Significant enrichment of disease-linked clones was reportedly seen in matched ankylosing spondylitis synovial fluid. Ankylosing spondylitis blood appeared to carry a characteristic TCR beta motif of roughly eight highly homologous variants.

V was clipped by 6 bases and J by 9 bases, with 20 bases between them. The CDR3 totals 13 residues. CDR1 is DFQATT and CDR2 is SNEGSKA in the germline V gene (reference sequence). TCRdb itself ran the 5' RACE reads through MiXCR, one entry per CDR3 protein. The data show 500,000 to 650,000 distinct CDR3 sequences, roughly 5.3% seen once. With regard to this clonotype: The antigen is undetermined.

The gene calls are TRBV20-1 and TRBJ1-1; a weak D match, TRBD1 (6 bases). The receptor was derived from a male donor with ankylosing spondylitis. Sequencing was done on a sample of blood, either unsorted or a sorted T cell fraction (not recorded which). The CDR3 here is CSAPERGGVQAFF. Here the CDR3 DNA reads TGCAGTGCCCCGGAGCGGGGGGGCGTCCAAGCTTTCTTT.